These T cell receptor beta chains were read from a single sample in a study of blood T cell repertoires in COVID-19. The data were produced by immunoSEQ multiplex PCR, yet TCRdb's version contains in-frame clones alone and is incomplete. This sample yields a few hundred thousand clones, of which 75% to 90% are seen a single time; around 12% belongs to the top ten. Specimen: peripheral blood. The receptors originated from a woman aged 70-85 years with COVID-19, enrolled during active disease. The CDR3 runs from the conserved cysteine through the conserved F or W. A D gene is named only where the DNA matches it firmly. Expanded clones are given a class, and other clones once, few, many or no size at all.

size	D	V	J	CDR3	DNA
-	-	TRBV5-4	TRBJ2-6	CASSLGQLNSGANVLTF	TGTGCCAGCAGCTTGGGACAGCTAAACTCTGGGGCCAACGTCCTGACTTTC
-	-	TRBV18	TRBJ1-6	CASSPQPGFNSPLHF	TGTGCCAGCTCACCACAGCCAGGGTTTAATTCACCCCTCCACTTT
-	-	TRBV28	TRBJ2-7	CASTLSGTSYEQYF	TGTGCCAGCACACTCTCCGGGACATCCTACGAGCAGTACTTC
-	TRBD1	TRBV18	TRBJ1-6	CASSPTGGNSPLHF	TGTGCCAGCTCACCGACAGGGGGCAATTCACCCCTCCACTTT
-	TRBD1	TRBV5-1	TRBJ2-7	CASSLDGTGGYEQYF	TGCGCCAGCAGCTTAGACGGGACAGGGGGCTACGAGCAGTACTTC
once	-	TRBV12-3/TRBV12-4	TRBJ1-1	CASSLGTVEAFF	TGTGCCAGCAGTTTAGGGACAGTTGAAGCTTTCTTT
-	TRBD1	TRBV28	TRBJ1-2	CASSSGGPNSYGYTF	TGTGCCAGCAGCTCAGGGGGACCAAATAGTTATGGCTACACCTTC
once	TRBD2	TRBV30	TRBJ2-1	CAWSAGLTYNEQFF	TGTGCCTGGAGTGCGGGACTAACCTACAATGAGCAGTTCTTC
-	-	TRBV5-1	TRBJ2-3	CASSLQGKGTDTQYF	TGCGCCAGCAGCTTACAGGGTAAGGGCACAGATACGCAGTATTTT
once	-	TRBV12-3/TRBV12-4	TRBJ2-3	CASLSGDTQYF	TGTGCCAGCCTCAGTGGCGATACGCAGTATTTT
-	TRBD1	TRBV9	TRBJ2-5	CASSVRGPGGTQYF	TGTGCCAGCAGCGTAAGGGGACCAGGGGGGACCCAGTACTTC
once	-	TRBV10-3	TRBJ1-1	CAMSERGSDTEAFF	TGTGCCATGAGTGAGAGGGGAAGTGACACTGAAGCTTTCTTT
-	-	TRBV7-8	TRBJ1-1	CASSLATRGTEAFF	TGTGCCAGCAGCTTAGCGACGAGAGGGACTGAAGCTTTCTTT
-	-	TRBV3-1/TRBV3-2	TRBJ2-7	CASSLGRGRGYEQYF	TGTGCCAGCAGCCTCGGGCGGGGGCGCGGGTACGAGCAGTACTTC
-	TRBD1	TRBV5-1	TRBJ1-1	CASSSEGQGLTEAFF	TGCGCCAGCAGCTCGGAGGGACAGGGGCTCACTGAAGCTTTCTTT
-	TRBD2	TRBV6-5	TRBJ2-7	CALRRGGLAYEQYF	TGTGCCCTACGACGGGGAGGGTTAGCTTACGAGCAGTACTTC
-	TRBD1	TRBV5-1	TRBJ1-5	CASSPGQGWQPQHF	TGCGCCAGCAGCCCGGGACAGGGTTGGCAGCCCCAGCATTTT
-	-	TRBV9	TRBJ2-7	CASSATGAYEQYF	TGTGCCAGCAGCGCCACCGGAGCCTACGAGCAGTACTTC
-	-	TRBV7-9	TRBJ1-1	CASSGRTARRPFF	TGTGCCAGCAGCGGTCGGACAGCCCGCAGACCTTTCTTT
-	TRBD1	TRBV10-3	TRBJ1-5	CAISDTGANQPQHF	TGTGCCATCAGTGATACAGGGGCCAATCAGCCCCAGCATTTT
-	-	TRBV30	TRBJ2-7	CAWTKRAGEQYF	TGTGCCTGGACCAAAAGGGCGGGTGAGCAGTACTTC
-	-	TRBV29-1	TRBJ1-1	CSVLGQRRNTEAFF	TGCAGCGTTCTAGGACAGAGGAGAAACACTGAAGCTTTCTTT
-	TRBD1	TRBV6-2/TRBV6-3	TRBJ2-1	CASSLGTGEFF	TGTGCCAGCAGTTTGGGGACAGGGGAGTTCTTC
-	-	TRBV29-1	TRBJ1-2	CSVEDLETDSLYGYTF	TGCAGCGTTGAAGATTTGGAGACAGACAGCCTCTATGGCTACACCTTC
-	TRBD1	TRBV24-1	TRBJ2-2	CATSDPTGDTGELFF	TGTGCCACCAGTGACCCGACAGGGGACACCGGGGAGCTGTTTTTT
-	TRBD1	TRBV19	TRBJ2-1	CASGSRDRVYNEQFF	TGTGCCAGCGGGAGCCGGGACAGGGTCTACAATGAGCAGTTCTTC
-	-	TRBV5-6	TRBJ2-3	CASSLGSTQYF	TGTGCCAGCAGCTTGGGGAGTACGCAGTATTTT
-	TRBD1	TRBV4-3	TRBJ1-5	CASSQDAVTGWQPQHF	TGCGCCAGCAGCCAAGACGCGGTGACAGGGTGGCAGCCCCAGCATTTT
-	TRBD1	TRBV6-1	TRBJ1-4	CASSEARGGTNEKLFF	TGTGCCAGCAGTGAAGCGCGAGGGGGCACTAATGAAAAACTGTTTTTT
-	TRBD2	TRBV28	TRBJ2-7	CASTSGGYEQYF	TGTGCCAGCACATCGGGGGGCTACGAGCAGTACTTC
-	TRBD1	TRBV27	TRBJ1-5	CASSSGTGNQPQHF	TGTGCCAGCAGTTCCGGGACAGGCAATCAGCCCCAGCATTTT
-	TRBD1	TRBV10-3	TRBJ2-1	CASTPGQGSYNEQFF	TGTGCCAGTACTCCGGGACAGGGCTCCTACAATGAGCAGTTCTTC
-	-	TRBV6-1	TRBJ1-5	CASSEARGYGQPQHF	TGTGCCAGCAGTGAAGCGCGAGGGTATGGTCAGCCCCAGCATTTT
-	-	TRBV12-3/TRBV12-4	TRBJ1-4	CASSLEEEKLFF	TGTGCCAGCAGTTTAGAGGAGGAAAAACTGTTTTTT
-	-	TRBV10-1	TRBJ1-1	CASSDSPNTEAFF	TGCGCCAGCAGTGACAGTCCGAACACTGAAGCTTTCTTT
-	TRBD1	TRBV5-1	TRBJ1-1	CASSGSLDRGEAFF	TGCGCCAGCAGCGGCTCTTTGGACAGGGGGGAAGCTTTCTTT
-	TRBD2	TRBV9	TRBJ2-1	CASSVSGGRYNEQFF	TGTGCCAGCAGCGTTAGCGGGGGCCGCTACAATGAGCAGTTCTTC
-	-	TRBV28	TRBJ1-2	CASSLSTGYYGYTF	TGTGCCAGCAGTTTATCTACGGGTTACTATGGCTACACCTTC
once	-	TRBV18	TRBJ1-2	CASSTVEGANYGYTF	TGTGCCAGCTCAACCGTTGAGGGGGCTAACTATGGCTACACCTTC
-	-	TRBV3-1/TRBV3-2	TRBJ1-3	CASSQDGGAGNTIYF	TGTGCCAGCAGCCAAGATGGAGGGGCCGGAAACACCATATATTTT
-	TRBD2	TRBV6-2/TRBV6-3	TRBJ2-5	CASSYGRGGFQETQYF	TGTGCCAGCAGTTACGGGCGGGGGGGCTTCCAAGAGACCCAGTACTTC
-	TRBD2	TRBV24-1	TRBJ2-7	CATIGYGTSSYEQYF	TGTGCCACCATTGGGTACGGGACTAGTTCCTACGAGCAGTACTTC
once	TRBD1	TRBV6-6	TRBJ1-6	CASSPPGQGDSPLHF	TGTGCCAGCAGTCCGCCGGGACAGGGTGATTCACCCCTCCACTTT
-	-	TRBV3-1/TRBV3-2	TRBJ2-1	CASSQIWGDEQFF	TGTGCCAGCAGCCAAATCTGGGGGGATGAGCAGTTCTTC
-	-	TRBV24-1	TRBJ2-3	CATSEHVQDTQYF	TGTGCCACCAGTGAACACGTGCAAGATACGCAGTATTTT
-	-	TRBV10-1	TRBJ1-3	CASPGEPRGNTIYF	TGCGCCAGCCCTGGTGAACCTCGGGGAAACACCATATATTTT
-	-	TRBV6-1	TRBJ2-7	CASGLSYEQYF	TGTGCCAGCGGACTATCCTACGAGCAGTACTTC
-	TRBD1	TRBV24-1	TRBJ1-5	CATSDSRQGGQPQHF	TGTGCCACCAGTGATTCCAGACAGGGAGGACAGCCCCAGCATTTT
once	TRBD2	TRBV6-5	TRBJ2-7	CASSYSSTSGAGEQYF	TGTGCCAGCAGTTACTCGTCCACTAGCGGGGCGGGCGAGCAGTACTTC
-	-	TRBV11-2	TRBJ1-2	CASSSSRDTLTGDGYTF	TGTGCCAGCAGCTCCTCACGGGACACCCTAACGGGCGATGGCTACACCTTC
-	-	TRBV27	TRBJ1-2	CASSLRRDYGYTF	TGTGCCAGCAGTTTGCGGCGAGACTATGGCTACACCTTC